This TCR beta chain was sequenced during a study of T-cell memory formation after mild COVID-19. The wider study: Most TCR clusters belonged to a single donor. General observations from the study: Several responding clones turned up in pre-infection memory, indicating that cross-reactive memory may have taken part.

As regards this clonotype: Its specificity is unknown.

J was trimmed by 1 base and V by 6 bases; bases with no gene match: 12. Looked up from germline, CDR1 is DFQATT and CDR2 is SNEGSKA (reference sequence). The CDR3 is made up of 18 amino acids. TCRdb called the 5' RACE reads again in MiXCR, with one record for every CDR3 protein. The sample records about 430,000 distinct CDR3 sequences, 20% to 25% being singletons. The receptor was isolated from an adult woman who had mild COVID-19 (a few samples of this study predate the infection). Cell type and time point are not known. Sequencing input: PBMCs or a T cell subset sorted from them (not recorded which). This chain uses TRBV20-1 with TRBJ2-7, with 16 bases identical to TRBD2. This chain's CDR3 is CSAPGTSGGAVGSYEQYF. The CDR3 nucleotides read TGCAGTGCACCTGGGACTAGCGGGGGGGCCGTCGGGTCCTACGAGCAGTACTTC.